Listed below are T cell receptor beta chains from one sample, sequenced in a study of shared clonotypes between healthy human individuals. The assay was immunoSEQ multiplex PCR, and TCRdb's table has in-frame clones only and misses some. The table shows nearly 1 million clones, with less than 85% occurring only once. Sample: memory CD4+ T cells sorted from blood. All receptors derive from a man younger than 30 in good health. CDR3s include the opening cysteine and the closing phenylalanine or tryptophan. The D gene is left open where the match is weak. Clone size appears in some rows only: once, few, many, or a class for an expanded clone.

clone size: NA
D gene: TRBD1
V gene: TRBV7-2
J gene: TRBJ1-5
CDR3 protein: CASSLRTGEGQPQHF
CDR3 DNA: TGTGCCAGCAGCTTAAGAACAGGGGAGGGTCAGCCCCAGCATTTT

clone size: NA
D gene: NA
V gene: TRBV18
J gene: TRBJ1-1
CDR3 protein: CASSPERWGNTEAFF
CDR3 DNA: TGTGCCAGCTCACCAGAACGGTGGGGGAACACTGAAGCTTTCTTT

clone size: few
D gene: TRBD1
V gene: TRBV5-4
J gene: TRBJ2-7
CDR3 protein: CASSLMTGGVGEQYF
CDR3 DNA: TGTGCCAGCAGCTTAATGACAGGGGGCGTAGGGGAGCAGTACTTC

clone size: many
D gene: TRBD1
V gene: TRBV6-1
J gene: TRBJ2-7
CDR3 protein: CASSVTGTAYEQYF
CDR3 DNA: TGTGCCAGCAGTGTTACCGGGACAGCCTACGAGCAGTACTTC

clone size: few
D gene: NA
V gene: TRBV9
J gene: TRBJ1-6
CDR3 protein: CASSGLQGNSPLHF
CDR3 DNA: TGTGCCAGCAGCGGGCTACAGGGTAATTCACCCCTCCACTTT

clone size: NA
D gene: TRBD2
V gene: TRBV6-5
J gene: TRBJ2-3
CDR3 protein: CASRTLAGGPYTQYF
CDR3 DNA: TGTGCCAGCAGAACCCTAGCGGGAGGGCCTTATACGCAGTATTTT

clone size: NA
D gene: TRBD1
V gene: TRBV7-3
J gene: TRBJ1-2
CDR3 protein: CASSLNAGTGEGYTF
CDR3 DNA: TGTGCCAGCAGCTTAAACGCCGGGACAGGGGAAGGCTACACCTTC

clone size: NA
D gene: TRBD1
V gene: TRBV11-2
J gene: TRBJ2-7
CDR3 protein: CASSLVVGTGSVYEQYF
CDR3 DNA: TGTGCCAGCAGCTTAGTGGTGGGGACAGGGTCAGTCTACGAGCAGTACTTC

clone size: NA
D gene: NA
V gene: TRBV19
J gene: TRBJ1-2
CDR3 protein: CASSPPPQVDYFF
CDR3 DNA: TGTGCCAGTAGTCCACCTCCGCAGGTGGACTACTTCTTC

clone size: few
D gene: NA
V gene: TRBV11-2
J gene: TRBJ1-4
CDR3 protein: CASSPGTLTTNEKLFF
CDR3 DNA: TGTGCCAGCAGCCCCGGGACGTTAACAACTAATGAAAAACTGTTTTTT

clone size: once
D gene: NA
V gene: TRBV5-6
J gene: TRBJ2-7
CDR3 protein: CASSSWGLAGYEQYF
CDR3 DNA: TGTGCCAGCAGCTCTTGGGGACTCGCGGGGTACGAGCAGTACTTC

clone size: NA
D gene: TRBD1
V gene: TRBV5-1
J gene: TRBJ1-1
CDR3 protein: CASSLVEGTDEAFF
CDR3 DNA: TGCGCCAGCAGCTTGGTGGAAGGGACAGATGAAGCTTTCTTT

clone size: few
D gene: TRBD2
V gene: TRBV6-5
J gene: TRBJ2-2
CDR3 protein: CASSRASGNTGELFF
CDR3 DNA: TGTGCCAGCAGTCGGGCTAGCGGTAACACCGGGGAGCTGTTTTTT

clone size: NA
D gene: NA
V gene: TRBV11-2
J gene: TRBJ1-2
CDR3 protein: CASSFLGARGDGYTF
CDR3 DNA: TGTGCCAGCAGCTTCCTGGGGGCCCGTGGTGATGGCTACACCTTC

clone size: NA
D gene: NA
V gene: TRBV7-2
J gene: TRBJ2-7
CDR3 protein: CASSFSAGTYEQYF
CDR3 DNA: TGTGCCAGCAGCTTCTCTGCAGGGACCTACGAGCAGTACTTC

clone size: NA
D gene: NA
V gene: TRBV7-6
J gene: TRBJ2-2
CDR3 protein: CASSLGFGGGTGELFF
CDR3 DNA: TGTGCCAGCAGCTTAGGTTTCGGGGGCGGCACCGGGGAGCTGTTTTTT

clone size: NA
D gene: TRBD1
V gene: TRBV11-2
J gene: TRBJ2-1
CDR3 protein: CASSYIPGQRSSYNEQFF
CDR3 DNA: TGTGCCAGCAGTTATATACCGGGACAGCGTTCCTCCTACAATGAGCAGTTCTTC

clone size: NA
D gene: TRBD1
V gene: TRBV18
J gene: TRBJ2-3
CDR3 protein: CASSPGQNTDTQYF
CDR3 DNA: TGTGCCAGCTCACCGGGACAGAACACAGATACGCAGTATTTT

clone size: NA
D gene: NA
V gene: TRBV5-1
J gene: TRBJ2-7
CDR3 protein: CASSFGRGDYEQYF
CDR3 DNA: TGCGCCAGCAGCTTTGGGAGGGGGGACTACGAGCAGTACTTC

clone size: NA
D gene: NA
V gene: TRBV29-1
J gene: TRBJ1-3
CDR3 protein: CSAEGNTIYF
CDR3 DNA: TGCAGCGCAGAAGGAAACACCATATATTTT

clone size: NA
D gene: NA
V gene: TRBV10-1
J gene: TRBJ2-7
CDR3 protein: CASSESTEGKQYF
CDR3 DNA: TGCGCCAGCAGTGAGTCGACGGAGGGCAAGCAGTACTTC

clone size: NA
D gene: NA
V gene: TRBV6-1
J gene: TRBJ1-6
CDR3 protein: CASSEAYTGNSPLHF
CDR3 DNA: TGTGCCAGCAGTGAAGCGTATACAGGGAATTCACCCCTCCACTTT

clone size: once
D gene: NA
V gene: TRBV11-1
J gene: TRBJ2-7
CDR3 protein: CASSLGRTATYEQYF
CDR3 DNA: TGTGCCAGCAGCTTAGGAAGGACAGCAACCTACGAGCAGTACTTC

clone size: NA
D gene: NA
V gene: TRBV6-5
J gene: TRBJ2-3
CDR3 protein: CASSYSGGTDTQYF
CDR3 DNA: TGTGCCAGCAGTTACTCGGGCGGCACAGATACGCAGTATTTT

clone size: once
D gene: TRBD1
V gene: TRBV5-6
J gene: TRBJ1-2
CDR3 protein: CASRHEGTVTNYGYTF
CDR3 DNA: TGTGCCAGCAGACACGAAGGGACAGTTACTAACTATGGCTACACCTTC

clone size: NA
D gene: NA
V gene: TRBV2
J gene: TRBJ2-7
CDR3 protein: CASSQGGAYEQYF
CDR3 DNA: TGTGCCAGCAGTCAAGGGGGGGCCTACGAGCAGTACTTC

clone size: NA
D gene: NA
V gene: TRBV7-2
J gene: TRBJ2-5
CDR3 protein: CAGSTRAGTQETQYF
CDR3 DNA: TGTGCCGGATCGACCCGGGCGGGTACTCAGGAGACCCAGTACTTC

clone size: NA
D gene: TRBD1
V gene: TRBV19
J gene: TRBJ2-1
CDR3 protein: CASSSRQGGYNEQFF
CDR3 DNA: TGTGCCAGTAGTTCCCGACAGGGGGGATACAATGAGCAGTTCTTC

clone size: NA
D gene: NA
V gene: TRBV5-1
J gene: TRBJ2-5
CDR3 protein: CASSQWTAQETQYF
CDR3 DNA: TGCGCCAGCAGCCAGTGGACAGCCCAAGAGACCCAGTACTTC

clone size: NA
D gene: NA
V gene: TRBV4-3
J gene: TRBJ2-5
CDR3 protein: CASSRTTVLNQETQYF
CDR3 DNA: TGCGCCAGCAGCCGGACGACGGTCCTTAATCAAGAGACCCAGTACTTC

clone size: NA
D gene: NA
V gene: TRBV19
J gene: TRBJ2-5
CDR3 protein: CASSIAGAPETQYF
CDR3 DNA: TGTGCCAGTAGTATTGCAGGGGCGCCGGAGACCCAGTACTTC

clone size: NA
D gene: NA
V gene: TRBV28
J gene: TRBJ2-7
CDR3 protein: CASSLPVEMFYEQYF
CDR3 DNA: TGTGCCAGCAGTTTACCCGTCGAGATGTTCTACGAGCAGTACTTC

clone size: NA
D gene: NA
V gene: TRBV7-9
J gene: TRBJ1-6
CDR3 protein: CASSLTGDNSPLHF
CDR3 DNA: TGTGCCAGCAGCTTAACCGGGGACAATTCACCCCTCCACTTT

clone size: NA
D gene: NA
V gene: TRBV18
J gene: TRBJ2-6
CDR3 protein: CASSHPGSSGANVLTF
CDR3 DNA: TGTGCCAGCTCACACCCGGGGTCCTCTGGGGCCAACGTCCTGACTTTC

clone size: NA
D gene: NA
V gene: TRBV28
J gene: TRBJ1-2
CDR3 protein: CASSLDKNYGYTF
CDR3 DNA: TGTGCCAGCAGTTTGGACAAGAACTATGGCTACACCTTC

clone size: NA
D gene: NA
V gene: TRBV30
J gene: TRBJ1-1
CDR3 protein: CAWRGISSYEAFF
CDR3 DNA: TGTGCCTGGAGGGGGATTAGCTCTTATGAAGCTTTCTTT

clone size: NA
D gene: NA
V gene: TRBV6-1
J gene: TRBJ1-2
CDR3 protein: CASSPPQSYYGYTF
CDR3 DNA: TGTGCCAGCAGTCCCCCCCAGTCCTACTATGGCTACACCTTC

clone size: NA
D gene: NA
V gene: TRBV30
J gene: TRBJ1-2
CDR3 protein: CAWSTGTGYGYTF
CDR3 DNA: TGTGCCTGGAGCACCGGGACCGGCTATGGCTACACCTTC

clone size: once
D gene: NA
V gene: TRBV5-6
J gene: TRBJ1-1
CDR3 protein: CASSLLPTGNAEAFF
CDR3 DNA: TGTGCCAGCAGCTTGTTGCCCACAGGTAACGCTGAAGCTTTCTTT

clone size: NA
D gene: NA
V gene: TRBV19
J gene: TRBJ1-1
CDR3 protein: CASSIPTLNTEAFF
CDR3 DNA: TGTGCCAGTAGTATACCGACCCTGAACACTGAAGCTTTCTTT

clone size: NA
D gene: TRBD1
V gene: TRBV5-1
J gene: TRBJ1-2
CDR3 protein: CASSKTGEDYGYTF
CDR3 DNA: TGCGCCAGCAGCAAAACAGGGGAGGACTATGGCTACACCTTC

clone size: NA
D gene: NA
V gene: TRBV5-4
J gene: TRBJ2-3
CDR3 protein: CASRAGTKGRTDTQYF
CDR3 DNA: TGTGCCAGCAGGGCCGGGACCAAGGGTCGCACAGATACGCAGTATTTT

clone size: few
D gene: NA
V gene: TRBV6-6
J gene: TRBJ1-1
CDR3 protein: CASSFISEEAFF
CDR3 DNA: TGTGCCAGCAGTTTTATCAGTGAGGAAGCTTTCTTT

clone size: NA
D gene: NA
V gene: TRBV7-2
J gene: TRBJ2-1
CDR3 protein: CASSLVASLNNEQFF
CDR3 DNA: TGTGCCAGCAGCTTAGTCGCTTCTCTGAACAATGAGCAGTTCTTC

clone size: few
D gene: NA
V gene: TRBV9
J gene: TRBJ1-1
CDR3 protein: CASSVTVLNTEAFF
CDR3 DNA: TGTGCCAGCAGCGTCACAGTCTTGAACACTGAAGCTTTCTTT

clone size: NA
D gene: NA
V gene: TRBV13
J gene: TRBJ2-2
CDR3 protein: CASSFRGFRGPTGELFF
CDR3 DNA: TGTGCCAGCAGCTTCCGTGGGTTTAGGGGACCGACCGGGGAGCTGTTTTTT

clone size: NA
D gene: NA
V gene: TRBV5-1
J gene: TRBJ2-3
CDR3 protein: CASSFGDSTDTQYF
CDR3 DNA: TGCGCCAGCAGCTTCGGGGATAGCACAGATACGCAGTATTTT

clone size: NA
D gene: NA
V gene: TRBV18
J gene: TRBJ1-2
CDR3 protein: CASSPDGEGGYTF
CDR3 DNA: TGTGCCAGCTCACCCGACGGGGAAGGAGGCTACACCTTC

clone size: NA
D gene: NA
V gene: TRBV9
J gene: TRBJ2-3
CDR3 protein: CASSVATADTQYF
CDR3 DNA: TGTGCCAGCAGCGTAGCTACGGCAGATACGCAGTATTTT

clone size: few
D gene: TRBD2
V gene: TRBV6-1
J gene: TRBJ2-1
CDR3 protein: CASSDPSGTSGFEQFF
CDR3 DNA: TGTGCCAGCAGTGACCCTTCGGGTACTAGCGGATTCGAGCAGTTCTTC

clone size: NA
D gene: NA
V gene: TRBV2
J gene: TRBJ2-7
CDR3 protein: CASSDTGDSYEQYF
CDR3 DNA: TGTGCCAGCAGTGATACCGGAGACTCCTACGAGCAGTACTTC

clone size: NA
D gene: NA
V gene: TRBV27
J gene: TRBJ1-5
CDR3 protein: CATRSGIGGILNQPQHF
CDR3 DNA: TGTGCCACACGAAGTGGGATAGGGGGAATTCTAAATCAGCCCCAGCATTTT

clone size: NA
D gene: TRBD2
V gene: TRBV7-2
J gene: TRBJ2-1
CDR3 protein: CASSLAGTSGYNEQFF
CDR3 DNA: TGTGCCAGCAGCTTAGCGGGGACTAGCGGCTACAATGAGCAGTTCTTC

clone size: once
D gene: TRBD2
V gene: TRBV9
J gene: TRBJ2-5
CDR3 protein: CASSRTPTSGREETQYF
CDR3 DNA: TGTGCCAGCAGCCGAACTCCGACTAGCGGGAGGGAGGAGACCCAGTACTTC

clone size: few
D gene: NA
V gene: TRBV30
J gene: TRBJ1-1
CDR3 protein: CACTNTEAFF
CDR3 DNA: TGTGCCTGCACCAACACTGAAGCTTTCTTT